This TCR beta chain was identified during a study of CD4 T cells in relation to SARS-CoV-2 and coronaviruses. Comment on this clone: Antigen unknown.

Unexposed donor CD4+ T cells date from about 2011-2019, before the COVID-19 pandemic. After ten to eleven days of culture, CD4+ T cells were isolated. Cells permitting, SARS-CoV-2 S/N and four cold-coronavirus spikes were tested on unexposed-donor CD4+ T cells. Only in-frame clones appear in the TCRdb table, and some are missing; sequencing was by immunoSEQ multiplex PCR. The table has about 23,000 clones, roughly 74% seen once; the top ten hold roughly 13%. Sequenced input: CD4+ T cells from PBMCs, cultured in vitro. The TCR was taken from a human donor in good health.

The CDR3 loop is CAISELAEQYF. The CDR3 coding sequence is TGTGCCATCAGTGAATTGGCCGAGCAGTACTTC. The chain uses TRBV10-3 and TRBJ2-7; unclear D gene. This CDR3 is built from 11 residues. CDR1 ENHRY and CDR2 SYGVKD come from the germline V gene. Trimming left V 3 bases short and J 6 bases short, with 6 bases between.